The text below deals with one TCR beta chain. TCRdb's copy holds only in-frame clones and misses some; the assay was immunoSEQ multiplex PCR. Of 700,000 or so clones in the sample, approximately 83% were seen once. The data are from a study of shared T cell receptors in the human thymus. J was trimmed by 2 bases and V by 3 bases; bases with no gene match: 17. CDR1 is KGHSH, CDR2 LQKENI, per germline. The CDR3 runs 21 residues. Another study also made use of these data, one on human thymus T cells. This second report adds: Resected material from corrective heart surgery provided the thymus tissue analysed.

Sequencing used thymocytes. The TCR sequence derives from a girl in the first two years of life with a congenital heart defect. V usage is TRBV18 and J usage is TRBJ2-6, with 9 positions matching TRBD1. The CDR3 nucleotides read TGTGCCAGCTCACCGCAGGTTGATACAGGGGGCGGTCCCCCTGGGGCCAACGTCCTGACTTTC. Amino acids: CASSPQVDTGGGPPGANVLTF.